The clone carrying this TCR beta chain was detected a few times. Its antigen is as yet unknown. From the 5' RACE reads, TCRdb called clonotypes with MiXCR, one entry per CDR3 protein. The table records around 440,000 distinct CDR3 sequences, approximately 17% of them present only once. The sample belongs to a study of CD8 T cells in ankylosing spondylitis. Study-wide results and caveats: What appeared characteristic of ankylosing spondylitis blood was a TCR beta motif of 7 or 8 highly homologous variants.

The sequence was collected from a male donor with ankylosing spondylitis. Sequencing was carried out using blood, either unsorted or a sorted T cell fraction (not recorded which).

The DNA of the CDR3 is TGTGCCAGCAGCTTGGGCGGTTTCTCCTACAATGAGCAGTTCTTC. Amino acids: CASSLGGFSYNEQFF. The V and J genes are TRBV5-5 and TRBJ2-1; D call uncertain. Germline CDR1 SGHKS, CDR2 YYEKEE (reference sequence). Trimming shortened V by 0 bases and J by 0 bases, and 7 bases separated the two germline ends. The CDR3 covers 15 residues.